This entry describes one T cell receptor (beta chain). Sequencing was performed with immunoSEQ multiplex PCR; in TCRdb, only in-frame clones are kept and a portion is missing. The table shows under 350,000 clones, with approximately 91% occurring only once. This sample is part of a study of blood T cell repertoires in COVID-19. Study in general: T cells, B-cell-depleted T cells, or PBMCs provided the cDNA or gDNA that served as material.

V shed 6 bases, J shed 0 bases, and the junction held 5 bases outside the gene matches. Germline CDR1 is LGHDT and CDR2 is YNNKEL (reference sequence). CDR3 length equals 15 residues. Sample: peripheral blood. The receptor was derived from a man aged 50 to 59 with acute or convalescent COVID-19. The chain employs TRBV3-1 (or the pseudogene TRBV3-2) and TRBJ1-3; TRBD1 matches 7 bases. The CDR3 loop reads CASSDTGVSGNTIYF. In nucleotides, the CDR3 is TGTGCCAGCAGTGATACAGGGGTCTCTGGAAACACCATATATTTT.